Below, 18 T cell receptor beta chains from the same sample are listed, as sequenced in a study of T cell responses to AZD1222 COVID-19 vaccine. Sequencing used immunoSEQ multiplex PCR; TCRdb keeps in-frame clones, though not all of them. The sample holds some 110,000 clones, 80% to 90% seen once. This specimen consisted of peripheral blood, obtained on day 0 of AZD1222 vaccination. Every receptor here comes from an adult in good health.

The chain recombines TRBV5-6 with TRBJ1-3; D gene uncertain. The germline gives CDR1 SGHDT, CDR2 YYEEEE. Trimming cost V 2 bases and J 0 bases, with 3 bases left between them. CDR3 length: 13 residues. The CDR3 DNA is TGTGCCAGCAGCTTCGTCTCTGGAAACACCATATATTTT. This codes for CASSFVSGNTIYF.

The chain has TRBV11-1 and TRBJ1-2; D gene unclear. Trimming removed 4 bases at V and 2 bases at J, with 11 bases between. CDR3 length: 14 residues. CDR1 is SGHAT, CDR2 FQDESV, per germline (reference sequence). The CDR3 spells CASSSGQLNYGYTF. CDR3 sequence (DNA): TGTGCCAGCAGCTCCGGGCAGCTAAACTATGGCTACACCTTC.

The V gene is TRBV11-2, the J gene TRBJ1-6; perhaps TRBD1 as D (5 bases). Per the germline V gene, CDR1 is SGHAT and CDR2 is FQNNGV. V was trimmed by 5 bases and J by 12 bases, leaving 14 bases between them. This CDR3 has 13 amino acids. The CDR3 loop is CASSLTTGGPLHF. The CDR3 DNA sequence: TGTGCCAGCAGCCTTACGACGGGGGGACCCCTCCACTTT.

The rearrangement joins TRBV10-3 to TRBJ1-2; 7 bases agree with TRBD1. The ends lost 6 bases at V and 4 bases at J; junction bases unmatched: 8. CDR1 is ENHRY and CDR2 is SYGVKD in the germline V gene. The CDR3 spans 14 residues. The CDR3 loop is CAIRQRTGIYGYTF. The CDR3 bases are TGTGCCATCAGGCAAAGGACAGGTATCTATGGCTACACCTTC.

J is TRBJ1-1 and V is TRBV28; D is uncertain. The CDR3 covers 12 residues. Trimming took off 10 bases at V and 5 bases at J, with 14 bases between the two ends. Germline loops: CDR1 MDHEN, CDR2 SYDVKM. The DNA of the CDR3 is TGTGCCACTGGCCATCTTCATACTGAAGCTTTCTTT. Its translation is CATGHLHTEAFF.

There are a few counts of this clone. The chain employs TRBV3-1 (or the pseudogene TRBV3-2) and TRBJ2-1; maybe TRBD1 (7 bases). The CDR3 totals 16 residues. Trimming stripped 0 bases from V and 4 bases from J, with 13 bases between. Germline loops: CDR1 LGHDT, CDR2 YNNKEL (reference sequence). CDR3 protein: CASSQDLRDRYNEQFF. DNA of the CDR3: TGTGCCAGCAGCCAAGATTTGCGGGACAGATACAATGAGCAGTTCTTC.

V usage is TRBV9 and J usage is TRBJ1-6; 7 bases line up with TRBD1. J lost 10 bases, V lost 4 bases, and 8 bases had no gene match. Germline CDR1 and CDR2: SGDLS and YYNGEE. This CDR3 is 14 amino acids long. The CDR3 sequence: CASSTRQGTSPLHF. DNA for the CDR3: TGTGCCAGCAGCACCCGACAGGGCACGTCACCCCTCCACTTT.

The V gene is TRBV10-3, the J gene TRBJ1-5; 7 bases are shared with TRBD1. V lost 4 bases to trimming and J lost 3 bases; unmatched junction nucleotides: 9. Germline CDR1 is ENHRY and CDR2 is SYGVKD. The CDR3 covers 16 residues. The CDR3 here is CAISGGTGDNNQPQHF. Written as DNA, the CDR3 is TGTGCCATCAGTGGAGGAACAGGGGACAACAATCAGCCCCAGCATTTT.

The V gene is TRBV3-1 (or the pseudogene TRBV3-2), the J gene TRBJ1-2; TRBD1 matches at 9 bases. Germline CDR1 LGHDT, CDR2 YNNKEL (reference sequence). Unmatched junction bases numbered 1, after V lost 3 bases and J lost 8 bases. The CDR3 runs to 12 residues. The CDR3 coding sequence is TGTGCCAGCAGCCAGGACAGGGGCGGCTACACCTTC. It codes for CASSQDRGGYTF.

The chain recombines TRBV18 with TRBJ1-1; the D gene is possibly TRBD1 (6 bases). Germline V gene lookup returns CDR1 KGHSH and CDR2 LQKENI. The CDR3 spans 16 residues. The ends were cut back, 6 bases at V and 6 bases at J, with 23 bases in the middle. This CDR3 is CASSLQRYRVYPEAFF. CDR3 sequence (DNA): TGTGCCAGCTCGCTTCAGAGATACAGGGTCTACCCTGAAGCTTTCTTT.

The chain has TRBV7-2 and TRBJ1-6; D gene ambiguous. The CDR3 is 15 residues long. Looked up from germline, CDR1 is SGHTA and CDR2 is FQGNSA. Trimming took 2 bases from V and 2 from J, leaving 7 bases between them. The CDR3 coding sequence is TGTGCCAGCAGCTTATTTCCAGCCTATAATTCACCCCTCCACTTT. Residues: CASSLFPAYNSPLHF.

This rearrangement joins TRBV18 to TRBJ1-2, with D tentatively TRBD1 (6 bases). The CDR3 spans 14 residues. Trimming stripped 2 bases from V and 2 bases from J, with 9 bases between. Germline assignment: CDR1 KGHSH and CDR2 LQKENI. The CDR3 coding sequence is TGTGCCAGCTCACCAGTAAGGGGGAACTATGGCTACACCTTC. Translation gives CASSPVRGNYGYTF.

The chain is built from TRBV6-6 and TRBJ1-2, with 8 bases matching TRBD1. CDR3 size: 11 residues. Germline-derived CDR1 and CDR2 are MNHNY and SVGAGI (reference sequence). V lost 10 bases, J lost 5 bases, and 3 bases stayed unmatched. The CDR3 DNA is TGTGCCAACAGGGGGTTTTATGGCTACACCTTC. Amino acid sequence: CANRGFYGYTF.

The rearrangement links TRBV28 to TRBJ1-2, with TRBD1 as a possible D gene (6 bases). The germline V and J ends were trimmed by 8 bases and 2 bases, with 18 bases remaining between them. Germline CDR1 reads MDHEN; CDR2 reads SYDVKM. This CDR3 has 15 amino acids. The CDR3 DNA reads as TGTGCCAGCCTTGATAGGGGGGCAGGGAACTATGGCTACACCTTC. Its translation is CASLDRGAGNYGYTF.

This clone was detected only a few times. The chain has TRBV9 and TRBJ1-1; no reliable D call. Germline CDR1 reads SGDLS; CDR2 reads YYNGEE. The CDR3 is 13 residues long. Trimming left V 1 base short and J 5 bases short, with 9 bases between. The CDR3 is CASSVLLGTEAFF. CDR3 nucleotide sequence: TGTGCCAGCAGCGTATTACTAGGGACTGAAGCTTTCTTT.

The genes are TRBV18 and TRBJ2-2; D assignment may be TRBD1 or TRBD2 (5 bases each). From germline, CDR1 is KGHSH and CDR2 LQKENI. The CDR3 has 16 residues. The V gene lost 3 bases and the J gene lost 5 bases, with 16 bases spanning the gap. This chain's CDR3 is CASSPLGASRTGELFF. DNA of the CDR3: TGTGCCAGCTCACCGCTCGGGGCCTCCCGAACCGGGGAGCTGTTTTTT. Supplemented by reference TRBV18 and TRBJ2-2, the full variable domain reads NAGVMQNPRHLVRRRGQEARLRCSPMKGHSHVYWYRQLPEEGLKFMVYLQKENIIDESGMPKERFSAEFPKEGPSILRIQQVVRGDSAAYFCASSPLGASRTGELFFGEGSRLTVL.

The chain employs TRBV28 and TRBJ1-2; 8 positions match TRBD1. Germline CDR1 reads MDHEN; CDR2 reads SYDVKM. CDR3 size: 16 residues. Trimming cost V 2 bases and J 5 bases; bases outside gene matches: 10. CDR3 amino acids: CASSLNRGFSDYGYTF. The DNA for the CDR3 is TGTGCCAGCAGTTTAAACAGGGGGTTTTCGGATTATGGCTACACCTTC.

V and J are TRBV12-3 or TRBV12-4 and TRBJ2-7; the match to TRBD1 covers 7 bases. V dropped 8 bases and J dropped 2; count of bases not matched to a gene: 6. CDR3 length: 13 residues. The CDR3 here is CASGMGQTYEQYF. The DNA of the CDR3 is TGTGCCAGCGGAATGGGACAGACCTACGAGCAGTACTTC.